This TCR beta chain was retrieved from a study of CD8 T cells in ankylosing spondylitis. This clonotype was seen many times. TCRdb processed the 5' RACE reads anew with MiXCR; each CDR3 protein has one entry. Of roughly 240,000 distinct CDR3 sequences listed, 8.2% were seen once; the top ten hold 4.8%. The CDR3 totals 14 residues. Trimming left V 4 bases short and J 7 bases short, with 16 bases between. Sequenced: blood, either unsorted or a sorted T cell fraction (not recorded which). The sequence was collected from a female donor with ankylosing spondylitis or in good health (not recorded which). The chain recombines TRBV12-3 or TRBV12-4 with TRBJ1-2, with a weak D call TRBD1 (5 bases). CDR3 sequence (DNA): TGTGCCAGCAGTTACCGGGGCCTGGTTTCTGGCTACACCTTC. Translated: CASSYRGLVSGYTF.